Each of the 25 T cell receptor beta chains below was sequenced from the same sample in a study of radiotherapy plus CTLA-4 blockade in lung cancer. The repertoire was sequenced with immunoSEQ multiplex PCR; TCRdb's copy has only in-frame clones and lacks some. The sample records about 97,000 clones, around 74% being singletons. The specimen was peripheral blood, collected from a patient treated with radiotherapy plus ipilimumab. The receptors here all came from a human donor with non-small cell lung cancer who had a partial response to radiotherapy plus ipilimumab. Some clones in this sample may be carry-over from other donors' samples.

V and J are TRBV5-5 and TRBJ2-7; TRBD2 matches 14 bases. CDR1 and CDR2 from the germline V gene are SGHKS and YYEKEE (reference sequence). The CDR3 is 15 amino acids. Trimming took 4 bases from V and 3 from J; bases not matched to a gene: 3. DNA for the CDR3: TGTGCCAGCAGCAGGACTAGCGGGAGGATCTACGAGCAGTACTTC. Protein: CASSRTSGRIYEQYF.

The DNA of the CDR3 is TGTGCCAGCAGTGAACCCGACAGGGCCAAAAACATTCAGTACTTC. It is translated as CASSEPDRAKNIQYF. This rearrangement joins TRBV6-1 to TRBJ2-4, with D perhaps TRBD1 (6 bases). CDR1 is MNHNS and CDR2 is SASEGT in the germline V gene. V was trimmed by 2 bases and J by 1 base, leaving 9 bases between them. The CDR3 length is 15 residues.

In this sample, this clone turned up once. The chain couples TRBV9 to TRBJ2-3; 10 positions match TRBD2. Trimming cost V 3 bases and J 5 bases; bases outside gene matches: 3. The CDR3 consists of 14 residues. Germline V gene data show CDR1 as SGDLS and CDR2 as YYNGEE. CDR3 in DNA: TGTGCCAGCAGCGGCGCTAGCGGGAGAGATACGCAGTATTTT. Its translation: CASSGASGRDTQYF.

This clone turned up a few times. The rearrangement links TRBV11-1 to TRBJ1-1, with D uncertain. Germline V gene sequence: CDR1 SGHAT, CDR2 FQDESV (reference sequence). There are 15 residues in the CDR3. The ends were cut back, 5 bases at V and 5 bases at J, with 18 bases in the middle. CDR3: CASSPLGRGRTEAFF. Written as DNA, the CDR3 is TGTGCCAGCAGCCCCCTCGGCCGGGGTAGGACTGAAGCTTTCTTT.

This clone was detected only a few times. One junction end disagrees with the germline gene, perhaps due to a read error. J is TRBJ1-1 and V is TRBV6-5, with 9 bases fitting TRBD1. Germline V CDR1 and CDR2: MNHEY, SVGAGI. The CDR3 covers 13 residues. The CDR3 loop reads CASSKGRGGTGHF. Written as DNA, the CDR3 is TGTGCCAGCAGTAAAGGTCGAGGAGGGACAGGGCACTTT.

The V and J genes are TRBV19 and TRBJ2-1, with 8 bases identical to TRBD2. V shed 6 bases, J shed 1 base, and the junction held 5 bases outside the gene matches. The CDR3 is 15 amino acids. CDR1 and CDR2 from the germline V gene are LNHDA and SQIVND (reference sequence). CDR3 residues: CASRSSGNSYNEQFF. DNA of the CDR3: TGTGCCAGTAGGAGTAGCGGGAATTCCTACAATGAGCAGTTCTTC.

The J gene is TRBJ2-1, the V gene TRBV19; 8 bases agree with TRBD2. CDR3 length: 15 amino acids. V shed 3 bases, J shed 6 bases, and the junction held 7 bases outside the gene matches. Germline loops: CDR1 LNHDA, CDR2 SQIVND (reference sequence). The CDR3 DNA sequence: TGTGCCAGTAGTATCGCGGGGGGATTATTCAATGAGCAGTTCTTC. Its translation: CASSIAGGLFNEQFF.

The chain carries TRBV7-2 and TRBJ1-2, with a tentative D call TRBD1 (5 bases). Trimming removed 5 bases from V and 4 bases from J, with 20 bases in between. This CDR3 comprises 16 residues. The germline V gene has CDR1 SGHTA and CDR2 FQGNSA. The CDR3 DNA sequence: TGTGCCAGCAGCCAAGACAGAATGTCTTCCGTCTATGGCTACACCTTC. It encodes CASSQDRMSSVYGYTF.

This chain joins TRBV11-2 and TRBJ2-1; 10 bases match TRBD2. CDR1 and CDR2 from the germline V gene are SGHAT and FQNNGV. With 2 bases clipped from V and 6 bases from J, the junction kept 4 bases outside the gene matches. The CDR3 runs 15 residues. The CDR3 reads CASSLTSGVFNEQFF. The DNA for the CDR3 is TGTGCCAGCAGCTTAACTAGCGGGGTCTTCAATGAGCAGTTCTTC.

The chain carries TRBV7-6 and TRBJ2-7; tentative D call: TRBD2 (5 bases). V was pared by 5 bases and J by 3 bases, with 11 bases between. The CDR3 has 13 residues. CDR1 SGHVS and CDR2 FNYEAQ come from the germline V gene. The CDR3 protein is CASSPGMNYEQYF. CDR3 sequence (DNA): TGTGCCAGCAGCCCCGGGATGAACTACGAGCAGTACTTC.

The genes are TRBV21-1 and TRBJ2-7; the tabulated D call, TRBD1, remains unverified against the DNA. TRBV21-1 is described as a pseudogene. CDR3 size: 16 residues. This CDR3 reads CASSNDRGLRSYEQYF. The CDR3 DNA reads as TGTGCCAGCAGCAATGACAGGGGGCTTCGCTCCTACGAGCAGTACTTC.

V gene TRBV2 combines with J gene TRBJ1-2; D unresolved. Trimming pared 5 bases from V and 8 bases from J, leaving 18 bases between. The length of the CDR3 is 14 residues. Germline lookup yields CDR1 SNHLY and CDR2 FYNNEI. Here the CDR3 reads CASSSVVGAWGYTF. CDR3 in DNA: TGTGCCAGCAGTAGTGTAGTGGGAGCCTGGGGCTACACCTTC.

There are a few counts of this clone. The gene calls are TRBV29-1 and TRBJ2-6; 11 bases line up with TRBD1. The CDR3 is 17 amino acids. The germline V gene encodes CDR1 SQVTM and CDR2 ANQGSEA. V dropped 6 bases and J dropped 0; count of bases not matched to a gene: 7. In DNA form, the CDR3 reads TGCAGCGTCGCAGGACAGGGGGCCGTCTCTGGGGCCAACGTCCTGACTTTC. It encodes CSVAGQGAVSGANVLTF.

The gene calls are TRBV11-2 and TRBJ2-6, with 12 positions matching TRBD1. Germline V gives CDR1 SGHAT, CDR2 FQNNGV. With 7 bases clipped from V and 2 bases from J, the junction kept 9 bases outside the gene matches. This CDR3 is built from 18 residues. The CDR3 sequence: CASTPRDRGLAGANVLTF. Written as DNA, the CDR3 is TGTGCCAGCACCCCTCGGGACAGGGGGCTGGCTGGGGCCAACGTCCTGACTTTC.

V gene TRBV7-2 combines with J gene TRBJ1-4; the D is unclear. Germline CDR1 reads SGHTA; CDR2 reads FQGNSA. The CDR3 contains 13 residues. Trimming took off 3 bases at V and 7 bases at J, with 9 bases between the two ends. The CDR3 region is CASSLAALEKLFF. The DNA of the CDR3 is TGTGCCAGCAGCTTGGCGGCGCTTGAAAAACTGTTTTTT.

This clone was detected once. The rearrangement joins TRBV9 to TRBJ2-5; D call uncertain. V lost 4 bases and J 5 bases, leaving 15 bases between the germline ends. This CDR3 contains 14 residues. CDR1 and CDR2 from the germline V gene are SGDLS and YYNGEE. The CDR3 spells CASSSSRSHETQYF. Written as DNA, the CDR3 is TGTGCCAGCAGCTCGTCTCGGTCTCACGAGACCCAGTACTTC. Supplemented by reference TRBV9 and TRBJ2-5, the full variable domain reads DSGVTQTPKHLITATGQRVTLRCSPRSGDLSVYWYQQSLDQGLQFLIQYYNGEERAKGNILERFSAQQFPDLHSELNLSSLELGDSALYFCASSSSRSHETQYFGPGTRLLVL.

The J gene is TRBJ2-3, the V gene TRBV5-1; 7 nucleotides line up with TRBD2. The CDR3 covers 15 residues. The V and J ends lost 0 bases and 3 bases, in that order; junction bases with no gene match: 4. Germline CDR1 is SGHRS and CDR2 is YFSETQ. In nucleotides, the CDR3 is TGCGCCAGCAGCTTGGGCGGGGAGGGGACAGATACGCAGTATTTT. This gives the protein CASSLGGEGTDTQYF.

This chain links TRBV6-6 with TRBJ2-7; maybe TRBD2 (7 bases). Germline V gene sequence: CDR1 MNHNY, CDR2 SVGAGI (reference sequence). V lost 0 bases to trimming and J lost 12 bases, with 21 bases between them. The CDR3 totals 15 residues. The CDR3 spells CASSYSSGGGSSWYF. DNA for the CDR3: TGTGCCAGCAGTTACTCATCTGGGGGCGGGAGTTCGTGGTACTTC.

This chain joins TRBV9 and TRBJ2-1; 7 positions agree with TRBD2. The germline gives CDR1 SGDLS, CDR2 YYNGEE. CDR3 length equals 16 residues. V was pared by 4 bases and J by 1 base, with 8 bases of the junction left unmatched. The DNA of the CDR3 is TGTGCCAGCAGCACCGTCGGGCGGGGGTCCTACAATGAGCAGTTCTTC. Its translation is CASSTVGRGSYNEQFF.

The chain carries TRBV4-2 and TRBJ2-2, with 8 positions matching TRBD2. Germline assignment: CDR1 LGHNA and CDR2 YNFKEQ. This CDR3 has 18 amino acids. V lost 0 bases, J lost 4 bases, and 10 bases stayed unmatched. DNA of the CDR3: TGTGCCAGCAGCCAAGAGCGGGTCCAGCGGGGGCTCACCGGGGAGCTGTTTTTT. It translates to CASSQERVQRGLTGELFF.

DNA of the CDR3: TGTGCCAGTAGTACAATGACGGGTGGGACCCAGTACTTC. The encoded protein is CASSTMTGGTQYF. The gene calls are TRBV19 and TRBJ2-5; D is undetermined. Deletions cut 4 bases from V and 7 bases from J, with 13 bases between. The CDR3 loop spans 13 amino acids. CDR1 and CDR2 from the germline V gene are LNHDA and SQIVND (reference sequence).

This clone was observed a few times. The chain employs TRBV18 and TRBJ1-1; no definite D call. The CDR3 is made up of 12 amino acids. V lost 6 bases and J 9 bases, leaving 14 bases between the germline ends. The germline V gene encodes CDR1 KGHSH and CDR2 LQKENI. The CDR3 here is CASSRIPGQAFF. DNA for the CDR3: TGTGCCAGCTCTCGCATTCCTGGGCAAGCTTTCTTT.

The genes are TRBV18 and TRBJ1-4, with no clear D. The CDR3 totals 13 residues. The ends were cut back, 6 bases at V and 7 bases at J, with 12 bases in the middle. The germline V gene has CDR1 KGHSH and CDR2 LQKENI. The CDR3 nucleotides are TGTGCCAGCTCCGACCAATACAGTGAAAAACTGTTTTTT. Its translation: CASSDQYSEKLFF.

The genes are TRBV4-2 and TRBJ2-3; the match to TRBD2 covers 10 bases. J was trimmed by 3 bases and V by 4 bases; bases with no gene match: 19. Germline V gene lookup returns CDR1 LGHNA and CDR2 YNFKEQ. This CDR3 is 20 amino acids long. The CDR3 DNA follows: TGTGCCAGCAGCCGCCAGGCAGGGACTAGCGCTCTCCGGGGTACAGATACGCAGTATTTT. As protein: CASSRQAGTSALRGTDTQYF.

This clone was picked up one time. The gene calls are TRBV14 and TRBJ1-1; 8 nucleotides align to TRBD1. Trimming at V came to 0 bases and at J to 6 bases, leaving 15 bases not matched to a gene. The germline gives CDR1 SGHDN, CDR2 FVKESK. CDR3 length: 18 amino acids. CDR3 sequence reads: CASSQDLRQGAWGAEAFF. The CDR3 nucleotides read TGTGCCAGCAGCCAAGATCTGAGGCAGGGGGCTTGGGGTGCTGAAGCTTTCTTT.